This is a list of T cell receptor beta chains from one sample in a study of shared clonotypes between healthy human individuals. Repertoires were generated with immunoSEQ multiplex PCR, while TCRdb's copy carries only in-frame clones and drops some. The data show 2 million to 2.5 million clones, 85% to 95% seen once. Sequenced: naive CD4+ T cells sorted from blood. The receptor source for this set is a man younger than 35 in good health. Each CDR3 is given with its conserved first and last residue. Each record gives: CDR3 protein, CDR3 DNA, D gene, clone size, V gene, J gene. The D gene is left open where the match is weak. Part of the rows lack a size; the others show once, few, many or a class for expanded clones.

CDR3aa: CASGSGIRLAGADEQYF
CDR3nt: TGTGCTAGTGGTTCCGGGATAAGACTAGCGGGAGCCGACGAGCAGTACTTC
d_gene: TRBD2
abundance: -
v_gene: TRBV12-5
j_gene: TRBJ2-7

CDR3aa: CASSLGTGWSTEAFF
CDR3nt: TGTGCCAGCAGCCTCGGGACAGGGTGGAGCACTGAAGCTTTCTTT
d_gene: TRBD1
abundance: -
v_gene: TRBV27
j_gene: TRBJ1-1

CDR3aa: CASSESGGNYNEQFF
CDR3nt: TGCGCCAGCAGTGAGTCGGGGGGAAACTACAATGAGCAGTTCTTC
d_gene: -
abundance: -
v_gene: TRBV10-1
j_gene: TRBJ2-1

CDR3aa: CATQAFSPGGEQFF
CDR3nt: TGCGCCACCCAAGCGTTCTCCCCGGGCGGTGAGCAGTTCTTC
d_gene: -
abundance: -
v_gene: TRBV4-3
j_gene: TRBJ2-1

CDR3aa: CASSLRLLGALEATQLAYF
CDR3nt: TGTGCCAGCAGCTTAAGGCTTTTGGGGGCCCTTGAGGCGACCCAACTTGCGTATTTT
d_gene: -
abundance: -
v_gene: TRBV7-6
j_gene: TRBJ2-3

CDR3aa: CSASFNNEQFF
CDR3nt: TGCAGTGCTTCTTTCAACAATGAGCAGTTCTTC
d_gene: -
abundance: -
v_gene: TRBV20-1
j_gene: TRBJ2-1

CDR3aa: CASSLGGTGINQPQHF
CDR3nt: TGTGCCAGCAGCTTAGGAGGGACAGGGATTAATCAGCCCCAGCATTTT
d_gene: TRBD1
abundance: -
v_gene: TRBV11-2
j_gene: TRBJ1-5

CDR3aa: CASSLGLADSGNTIYF
CDR3nt: TGTGCCAGCAGCTTAGGCCTCGCCGACTCTGGAAACACCATATATTTT
d_gene: -
abundance: -
v_gene: TRBV7-8
j_gene: TRBJ1-3

CDR3aa: CASSLIWSVETQYF
CDR3nt: TGTGCCAGCAGCTTAATTTGGTCGGTGGAGACCCAGTACTTC
d_gene: -
abundance: once
v_gene: TRBV7-6
j_gene: TRBJ2-5

CDR3aa: CASSPEGQGVTYEQYF
CDR3nt: TGTGCCAGCAGCCCAGAGGGACAGGGGGTGACCTACGAGCAGTACTTC
d_gene: TRBD1
abundance: -
v_gene: TRBV7-2
j_gene: TRBJ2-7

CDR3aa: CASSWGTGAEKLFF
CDR3nt: TGTGCCAGCAGCTGGGGGACAGGGGCTGAAAAACTGTTTTTT
d_gene: TRBD1
abundance: -
v_gene: TRBV5-4
j_gene: TRBJ1-4

CDR3aa: CASSYEQGNNQPQHF
CDR3nt: TGTGCCAGCAGTTACGAACAGGGGAACAATCAGCCCCAGCATTTT
d_gene: TRBD1
abundance: -
v_gene: TRBV6-6
j_gene: TRBJ1-5

CDR3aa: CASSLRQGSFIKPLHF
CDR3nt: TGTGCCAGCAGTTTGAGGCAGGGATCATTTATTAAGCCCCTCCACTTT
d_gene: -
abundance: many
v_gene: TRBV27
j_gene: TRBJ1-6

CDR3aa: CASSEPGLETQYF
CDR3nt: TGTGCCAGCAGTGAACCGGGCCTCGAGACCCAGTACTTC
d_gene: -
abundance: -
v_gene: TRBV25-1
j_gene: TRBJ2-5

CDR3aa: CAISESKDRESSPLHF
CDR3nt: TGTGCCATCAGTGAGTCGAAGGACAGGGAGTCTTCACCCCTCCACTTT
d_gene: TRBD1
abundance: -
v_gene: TRBV10-3
j_gene: TRBJ1-6

CDR3aa: CASSTNRGRGDEQFF
CDR3nt: TGTGCCAGCAGCACCAACAGGGGGCGCGGGGATGAGCAGTTCTTC
d_gene: TRBD1
abundance: -
v_gene: TRBV7-3
j_gene: TRBJ2-1

CDR3aa: CASSPLVGSGTSYEQYF
CDR3nt: TGTGCCAGCTCACCTCTGGTGGGTAGCGGGACCTCCTACGAGCAGTACTTC
d_gene: TRBD2
abundance: -
v_gene: TRBV18
j_gene: TRBJ2-7

CDR3aa: CASSLSGARSTEAFF
CDR3nt: TGTGCCAGCAGTTTATCGGGGGCGCGTAGCACTGAAGCTTTCTTT
d_gene: -
abundance: -
v_gene: TRBV28
j_gene: TRBJ1-1

CDR3aa: CASSLAGAGWNTEAFF
CDR3nt: TGTGCCAGCAGCTTAGCCGGGGCAGGTTGGAACACTGAAGCTTTCTTT
d_gene: -
abundance: -
v_gene: TRBV11-2
j_gene: TRBJ1-1

CDR3aa: CASSGQINSPLHF
CDR3nt: TGTGCCAGCAGCGGGCAGATTAATTCACCCCTCCACTTT
d_gene: -
abundance: -
v_gene: TRBV7-9
j_gene: TRBJ1-6

CDR3aa: CASRLAGVAEQFF
CDR3nt: TGTGCCAGCCGACTAGCGGGGGTAGCTGAGCAGTTCTTC
d_gene: TRBD2
abundance: many
v_gene: TRBV27
j_gene: TRBJ2-1

CDR3aa: CASTGGREQFF
CDR3nt: TGTGCCAGCACCGGGGGGCGTGAGCAGTTCTTC
d_gene: -
abundance: -
v_gene: TRBV11-2
j_gene: TRBJ2-1

CDR3aa: CASSTFREGNQPQHF
CDR3nt: TGTGCCAGCAGTACTTTCAGGGAGGGCAATCAGCCCCAGCATTTT
d_gene: -
abundance: -
v_gene: TRBV27
j_gene: TRBJ1-5

CDR3aa: CASRQVGTQYF
CDR3nt: TGTGCCAGCAGGCAGGTCGGGACCCAGTACTTC
d_gene: -
abundance: -
v_gene: TRBV2
j_gene: TRBJ2-5

CDR3aa: CASSVDGQGPRILAEAFF
CDR3nt: TGTGCCAGCAGCGTGGACGGACAGGGCCCCCGGATTTTGGCTGAAGCTTTCTTT
d_gene: TRBD1
abundance: -
v_gene: TRBV9
j_gene: TRBJ1-1

CDR3aa: CASSPQGIGEQYF
CDR3nt: TGTGCCAGCAGTCCACAGGGGATTGGGGAGCAGTACTTC
d_gene: TRBD1
abundance: -
v_gene: TRBV6-5
j_gene: TRBJ2-7

CDR3aa: CAISEDQGGTEAFF
CDR3nt: TGTGCCATCAGTGAGGACCAAGGAGGCACTGAAGCTTTCTTT
d_gene: -
abundance: -
v_gene: TRBV10-3
j_gene: TRBJ1-1

CDR3aa: CASSLGAWGEANEQFF
CDR3nt: TGTGCCAGCAGCTTAGGCGCTTGGGGGGAGGCCAATGAGCAGTTCTTC
d_gene: -
abundance: -
v_gene: TRBV7-9
j_gene: TRBJ2-1

CDR3aa: CASSTSGQGRNTGELFF
CDR3nt: TGTGCCAGCAGCACCTCCGGACAGGGCCGAAACACCGGGGAGCTGTTTTTT
d_gene: -
abundance: -
v_gene: TRBV21-1
j_gene: TRBJ2-2

CDR3aa: CASSVLSNYGYTF
CDR3nt: TGTGCCAGCAGTGTCCTCTCTAACTATGGCTACACCTTC
d_gene: -
abundance: -
v_gene: TRBV28
j_gene: TRBJ1-2

CDR3aa: CASSLYRGEGTADTQYF
CDR3nt: TGTGCCAGCAGCTTGTATCGCGGCGAGGGTACAGCAGATACGCAGTATTTT
d_gene: -
abundance: -
v_gene: TRBV5-4
j_gene: TRBJ2-3

CDR3aa: CASSHGAENEKLFF
CDR3nt: TGTGCCAGCTCACATGGGGCAGAGAATGAAAAACTGTTTTTT
d_gene: -
abundance: -
v_gene: TRBV18
j_gene: TRBJ1-4

CDR3aa: CASTSSTTVYGYTF
CDR3nt: TGTGCCAGCACATCGTCGACGACAGTCTATGGCTACACCTTC
d_gene: -
abundance: -
v_gene: TRBV7-2
j_gene: TRBJ1-2

CDR3aa: CASTRTGGYGYTF
CDR3nt: TGTGCCAGCACCCGGACAGGGGGCTATGGCTACACCTTC
d_gene: TRBD1
abundance: -
v_gene: TRBV2
j_gene: TRBJ1-2

CDR3aa: CASSEYRTYGYTF
CDR3nt: TGCGCCAGCAGTGAGTACCGAACCTATGGCTACACCTTC
d_gene: -
abundance: -
v_gene: TRBV10-1
j_gene: TRBJ1-2

CDR3aa: CASSEAETSGGHYNEQFF
CDR3nt: TGTGCCAGCAGTGAAGCGGAGACTAGCGGGGGGCACTACAATGAGCAGTTCTTC
d_gene: TRBD2
abundance: -
v_gene: TRBV2
j_gene: TRBJ2-1